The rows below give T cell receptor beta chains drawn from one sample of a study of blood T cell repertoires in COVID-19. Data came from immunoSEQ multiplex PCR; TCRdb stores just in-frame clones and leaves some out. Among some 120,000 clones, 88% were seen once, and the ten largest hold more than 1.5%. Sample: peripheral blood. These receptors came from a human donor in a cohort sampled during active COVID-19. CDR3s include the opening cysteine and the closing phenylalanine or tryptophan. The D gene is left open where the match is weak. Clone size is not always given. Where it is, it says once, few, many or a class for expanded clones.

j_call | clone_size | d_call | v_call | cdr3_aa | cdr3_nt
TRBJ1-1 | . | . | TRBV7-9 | CASSRQLNTEAFF | TGTGCCAGCAGCAGACAGTTGAACACTGAAGCTTTCTTT
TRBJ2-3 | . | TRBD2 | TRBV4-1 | CASSRTLAGSTDTQYF | TGCGCCAGCAGCCGTACCCTAGCGGGGAGCACAGATACGCAGTATTTT
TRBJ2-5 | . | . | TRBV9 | CASSVGRQETQYF | TGTGCCAGCAGCGTAGGCAGACAAGAGACCCAGTACTTC
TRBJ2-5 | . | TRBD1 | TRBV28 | CASTPGTGVVETQYF | TGTGCCAGCACACCTGGGACAGGGGTTGTGGAGACCCAGTACTTC
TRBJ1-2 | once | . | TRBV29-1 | CSVQTRQPLGYGYTF | TGCAGCGTTCAAACCCGACAGCCGTTAGGGTATGGCTACACCTTC
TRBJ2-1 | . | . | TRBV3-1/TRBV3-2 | CASSPPPGQPYNEQFF | TGTGCCAGCAGCCCCCCCCCGGGACAACCCTACAATGAGCAGTTCTTC
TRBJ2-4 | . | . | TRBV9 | CASSVALAKNIQYF | TGTGCCAGCAGCGTAGCACTAGCCAAAAACATTCAGTACTTC
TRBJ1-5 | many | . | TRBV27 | CASSPRYRRPQHF | TGTGCCAGCAGTCCAAGGTACCGGAGGCCCCAGCATTTT
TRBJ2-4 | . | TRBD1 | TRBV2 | CASRVDRAIAKNIQYF | TGTGCCAGCAGAGTAGACAGGGCAATAGCCAAAAACATTCAGTACTTC
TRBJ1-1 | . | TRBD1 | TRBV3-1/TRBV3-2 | CASSHRTGRRTEAFF | TGTGCCAGCAGCCACAGGACAGGGAGGAGGACTGAAGCTTTCTTT
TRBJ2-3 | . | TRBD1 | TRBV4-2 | CASSPGQGTDTQYF | TGTGCCAGCAGCCCGGGACAGGGCACAGATACGCAGTATTTT
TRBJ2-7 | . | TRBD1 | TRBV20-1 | CSASQRQGASYEQYF | TGCAGTGCTAGTCAGCGACAGGGGGCCTCCTACGAGCAGTACTTC
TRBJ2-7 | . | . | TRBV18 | CASRERLSSSYEQYF | TGTGCCAGCCGGGAACGCCTTTCCAGCTCCTACGAGCAGTACTTC
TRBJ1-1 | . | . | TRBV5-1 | CASSRDTSNTEAFF | TGCGCCAGCAGCCGGGACACTTCGAACACTGAAGCTTTCTTT
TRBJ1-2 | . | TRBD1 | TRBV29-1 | CSVATGTDYGYTF | TGCAGCGTCGCGACCGGGACAGACTATGGCTACACCTTC
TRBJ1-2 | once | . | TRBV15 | CATSRDLAASVGYTF | TGTGCCACCAGCAGAGATCTGGCAGCGTCGGTCGGCTACACCTTC
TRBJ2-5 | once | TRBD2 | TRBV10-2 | CASSEAERGVNGETQYF | TGCGCCAGCAGTGAGGCGGAGCGGGGGGTAAACGGGGAGACCCAGTACTTC
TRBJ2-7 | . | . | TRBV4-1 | CASSQEWMAGHEQYF | TGCGCCAGCAGCCAAGAGTGGATGGCAGGCCACGAGCAGTACTTC
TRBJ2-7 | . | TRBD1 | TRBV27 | CASREDRGREQYF | TGTGCCAGCAGGGAGGACAGGGGGCGGGAGCAGTACTTC
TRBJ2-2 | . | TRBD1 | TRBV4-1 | CASSPQGAGELFF | TGCGCCAGCAGCCCTCAGGGGGCCGGGGAGCTGTTTTTT
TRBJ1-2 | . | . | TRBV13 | CASSLGGEGYGYTF | TGTGCCAGCAGCTTAGGAGGGGAGGGCTATGGCTACACCTTC
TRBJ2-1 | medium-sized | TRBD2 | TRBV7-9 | CASSLVGSGRNNEQFF | TGTGCCAGCAGCTTAGTAGGTAGCGGGCGTAACAATGAGCAGTTCTTC
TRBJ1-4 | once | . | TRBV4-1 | CASRQTLGEKLFF | TGCGCCAGTCGACAGACACTTGGCGAAAAACTGTTTTTT
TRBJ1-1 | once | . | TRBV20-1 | CSASKAGGGNTEAFF | TGCAGTGCTAGTAAGGCGGGCGGCGGAAACACTGAAGCTTTCTTT
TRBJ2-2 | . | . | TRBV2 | CASGPGELFF | TGTGCCAGCGGCCCCGGGGAGCTGTTTTTT
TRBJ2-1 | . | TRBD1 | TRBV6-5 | CASSIGTANNEQFF | TGTGCCAGCAGCATTGGGACAGCAAACAATGAGCAGTTCTTC
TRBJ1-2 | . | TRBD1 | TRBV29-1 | CSVDHPRDRYGYTF | TGCAGCGTTGACCACCCCCGGGACAGATATGGCTACACCTTC
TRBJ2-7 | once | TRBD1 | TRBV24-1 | CATSGDRGDEQYF | TGTGCCACCAGTGGGGACAGGGGCGACGAGCAGTACTTC
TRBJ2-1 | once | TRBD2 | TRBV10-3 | CAISESAGVRYNEQFF | TGTGCCATCAGTGAGTCGGCGGGGGTCAGGTACAATGAGCAGTTCTTC
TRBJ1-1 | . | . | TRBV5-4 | CASSLETVITEAFF | TGTGCCAGCAGCCTTGAGACAGTGATAACTGAAGCTTTCTTT
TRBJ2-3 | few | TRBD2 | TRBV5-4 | CASSLASGRPYTDTQYF | TGTGCCAGCAGCTTGGCCAGCGGGAGACCTTACACAGATACGCAGTATTTT
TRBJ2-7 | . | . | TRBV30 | CAWSVGSSSYEQYF | TGTGCCTGGAGTGTGGGCAGCTCATCCTACGAGCAGTACTTC
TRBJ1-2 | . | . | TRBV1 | CTSSPRRGGGYGYTF | TGCACCAGCAGCCCGCGCAGGGGCGGCGGCTATGGCTACACCTTC
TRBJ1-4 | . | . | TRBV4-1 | CASSQAGVAGNEKLFF | TGCGCCAGCAGCCAAGCAGGGGTTGCAGGTAATGAAAAACTGTTTTTT
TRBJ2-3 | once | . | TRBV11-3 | CASSDAGNTDTQYF | TGTGCCAGCAGCGACGCGGGAAATACAGATACGCAGTATTTT
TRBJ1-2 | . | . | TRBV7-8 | CASSPLEQPLGYGYTF | TGTGCCAGCAGTCCACTCGAACAGCCTCTGGGCTATGGCTACACCTTC
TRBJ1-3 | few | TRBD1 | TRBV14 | CASSQYSGGSGNTIYF | TGTGCCAGCAGCCAATACTCAGGGGGTAGTGGAAACACCATATATTTT
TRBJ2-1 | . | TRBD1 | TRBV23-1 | CSAGGITNNEQFF | TGTAGCGCAGGGGGAATAACTAACAATGAGCAGTTCTTC
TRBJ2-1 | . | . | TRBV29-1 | CSSGVRVNEQFF | TGCAGCTCAGGGGTGAGGGTGAATGAGCAGTTCTTC
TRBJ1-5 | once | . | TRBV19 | CASSPSGGSGQPQHF | TGTGCCAGTAGTCCCAGCGGGGGCTCGGGCCAGCCCCAGCATTTT
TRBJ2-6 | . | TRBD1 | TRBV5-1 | CASSSPVGQSSGANVLTF | TGCGCCAGCAGCTCGCCGGTGGGACAGAGCTCTGGGGCCAACGTCCTGACTTTC
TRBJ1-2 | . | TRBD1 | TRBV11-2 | CASSPDRDYGYTF | TGTGCCAGCAGCCCCGACAGGGACTATGGCTACACCTTC
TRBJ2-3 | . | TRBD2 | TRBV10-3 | CAIKGTSGGGNTQYF | TGTGCCATCAAAGGGACTAGCGGGGGAGGTAATACGCAGTATTTT
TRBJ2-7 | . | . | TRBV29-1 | CSVEGGGGYEQYF | TGCAGCGTTGAGGGAGGGGGAGGCTACGAGCAGTACTTC
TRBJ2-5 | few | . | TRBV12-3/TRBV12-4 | CASRTRNQETQYF | TGTGCCAGCAGAACCAGAAACCAAGAGACCCAGTACTTC
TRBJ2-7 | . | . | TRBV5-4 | CASSPPGDSYEQYF | TGTGCCAGCAGCCCCCCGGGGGACAGCTACGAGCAGTACTTC
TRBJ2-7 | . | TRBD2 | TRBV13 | CASSLGLAGSYEQYF | TGTGCCAGCAGCCTGGGACTAGCGGGTTCCTACGAGCAGTACTTC
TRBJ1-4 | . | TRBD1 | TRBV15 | CATSRAAGGNEKLFF | TGTGCCACCAGCAGGGCTGCAGGGGGTAATGAAAAACTGTTTTTT
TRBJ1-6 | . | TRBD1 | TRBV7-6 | CASSLETGGASPLHF | TGTGCCAGCAGCTTAGAGACAGGGGGCGCGTCACCCCTCCACTTT
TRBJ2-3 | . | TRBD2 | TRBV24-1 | CATSDPGLAGTDTQYF | TGTGCCACCAGTGATCCGGGACTAGCGGGCACAGATACGCAGTATTTT
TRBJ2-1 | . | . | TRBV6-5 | CASSYGSNEQFF | TGTGCCAGCAGTTATGGCTCCAATGAGCAGTTCTTC
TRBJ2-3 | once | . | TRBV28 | CASSLIAYQADTQYF | TGTGCCAGCAGTTTAATTGCCTATCAAGCAGATACGCAGTATTTT
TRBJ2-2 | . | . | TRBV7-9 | CASSLGGGRAGELFF | TGTGCCAGCAGCTTAGGCGGGGGCCGTGCTGGGGAGCTGTTTTTT
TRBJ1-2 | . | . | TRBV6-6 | CASSTTLQGNSYTF | TGTGCCAGCAGCACCACCCTTCAGGGGAACAGCTACACCTTC